The source of this T cell receptor beta chain is a study of OX40 agonist ivuxolimab in advanced cancers. Study-level background: Mean age roughly 65 years, range roughly 20 to 85; 82.7% male. Of the patients, three showed partial responses, one with hepatocellular carcinoma and two with cutaneous melanoma.

Turning to this clone: No antigen is known for it.

Measured with immunoSEQ multiplex PCR; TCRdb has only the in-frame clones, and not every one. The sample lists roughly 70,000 clones, about 90% seen once, with 2% in the top ten. Enrollment shut out patients with autoimmune disease history or systemic immunosuppression. Germline CDR1 SGHNT, CDR2 YENEEA. The junction had 9 bases not matched to a gene; V was cut back by 2 bases and J by 3 bases. This CDR3 is 16 amino acids long. Broader study findings: People who partly responded at 0.1-3.0 mg/kg had some of the least clonal expansion seen.

The chain is built from TRBV11-3 and TRBJ1-2; 7 positions agree with TRBD1. The sequence was collected from an adult with an advanced solid tumor such as melanoma, head and neck, liver or kidney cancer. Sequencing used CD4+ or CD8+ T cells sorted from blood, obtained in a trial of the OX40 agonist ivuxolimab. Here the CDR3 reads CASSLPALDRDYGYTF. As DNA, the CDR3 is TGTGCCAGCAGCTTACCCGCTCTTGACAGGGACTATGGCTACACCTTC.